This T cell receptor beta chain was obtained from a study of blood T cells in healthy people across ages. Per-sample PBMC isolation yielded at least 7 million cells. Per germline, CDR1 SGHVS and CDR2 FQNEAQ. The length of the CDR3 is 19 residues. Trimming took off 1 base at V and 2 bases at J, with 23 bases between the two ends. Through a sample-barcoded 5' primer and a J-beta primer mix, a second PCR was run for about 6 to 11 cycles. TCRdb itself ran the 5' RACE reads through MiXCR, one entry per CDR3 protein. The sample shows 780,000 or so distinct CDR3 sequences, around 25% of them seen only once. These same data were also listed under a study on T cells of mothers and their children. That source notes: No persistent microchimeric T cell clones were detected at around 100 clones per million clonotypes sensitivity.

The chain uses TRBV7-8 and TRBJ2-5, with D possibly being TRBD2 (5 bases). Sequenced material: blood. The TCR originated in a boy aged 5-17 years in good health. The CDR3 is CASSLVEAVKGEIQETQYF. DNA of the CDR3: TGTGCCAGCAGCTTAGTGGAGGCCGTAAAGGGTGAAATTCAAGAGACCCAGTACTTC.